These T cell receptor beta chains were read from a single sample in a study of response to subunit inactivated influenza vaccine. TCRdb re-derived calls from the RT-PCR reads in MiXCR, one entry per CDR3 protein. The table records around 750,000 distinct CDR3 sequences, 21% of them present only once. The sequencing used PBMCs from blood, collected around 5 days after vaccination. Receptor source: a man aged 45-65 years who received an inactivated influenza vaccine. Each CDR3 is given with its conserved first and last residue. A D gene is named only where the DNA matches it firmly. Not all rows give a size; the values are once, few, many and, for expanded clones, a class.

d_gene | j_gene | abundance | v_gene | CDR3aa | CDR3nt
- | TRBJ2-3 | few | TRBV6-5 | CASSYLLDPGNTQYF | TGTGCCAGCAGTTACCTTTTGGACCCGGGTAATACGCAGTATTTT
TRBD2 | TRBJ2-1 | - | TRBV4-2 | CASSQRGLAGQDEQFF | TGTGCCAGCAGCCAACGTGGACTAGCGGGGCAGGATGAGCAGTTCTTC
TRBD2 | TRBJ2-1 | - | TRBV20-1 | CSASSGRGGSNEQFF | TGCAGTGCTAGCAGCGGGAGAGGGGGTAGCAATGAGCAGTTCTTC
- | TRBJ2-7 | few | TRBV7-2 | CASSLGQTKQYF | TGTGCCAGCAGCTTAGGTCAGACTAAGCAGTACTTC
- | TRBJ1-1 | many | TRBV2 | CASTIQGNTEAFF | TGTGCCAGCACTATACAGGGGAACACTGAAGCTTTCTTT
- | TRBJ2-6 | - | TRBV6-1 | CASRVFGANVLTF | TGTGCCAGCCGCGTCTTTGGGGCCAACGTCCTGACTTTC
- | TRBJ1-2 | few | TRBV27 | CASSLTRFGYGYTF | TGTGCCAGCAGTTTAACCAGATTCGGCTATGGCTACACCTTC
- | TRBJ2-7 | few | TRBV20-1 | CSAPGEGTYEQYF | TGCAGTGCCCCAGGAGAGGGGACCTACGAGCAGTACTTC
- | TRBJ2-3 | - | TRBV7-9 | CASTPTWEAEAQYF | TGTGCCAGCACCCCAACTTGGGAGGCAGAAGCGCAGTATTTT
- | TRBJ2-1 | - | TRBV4-2 | CASSQDGTPIDEQFF | TGTGCCAGCAGCCAAGATGGGACGCCGATCGATGAGCAGTTCTTC
- | TRBJ1-5 | few | TRBV3-1 | CASSQADSNQPQHF | TGTGCCAGCAGCCAAGCGGATAGCAATCAGCCCCAGCATTTT
- | TRBJ2-3 | few | TRBV4-2 | CASSQEGDFGDTQYF | TGTGCCAGCAGCCAAGAAGGGGACTTCGGAGATACGCAGTATTTT
TRBD1 | TRBJ1-2 | many | TRBV12-3/TRBV12-4 | CASSSDRVGGYTF | TGTGCCAGCAGTTCAGACAGGGTTGGTGGCTACACCTTC
TRBD2 | TRBJ2-1 | many | TRBV5-1 | CASRRVSGNLNEQFF | TGCGCCAGCAGACGAGTTAGCGGGAATCTGAATGAGCAGTTCTTC
- | TRBJ1-5 | - | TRBV2 | CASSGVRSNQPQHF | TGTGCCAGCAGTGGGGTCAGGAGCAATCAGCCCCAGCATTTT
TRBD1 | TRBJ1-3 | few | TRBV20-1 | CSARGRLGNTIYF | TGCAGTGCGAGGGGGCGCCTTGGAAACACCATATATTTT
TRBD2 | TRBJ2-2 | - | TRBV12-3/TRBV12-4 | CASSAGTRNTGELFF | TGTGCCAGCAGTGCCGGGACTAGGAACACCGGGGAGCTGTTTTTT
TRBD1 | TRBJ1-4 | few | TRBV20-1 | CSAVWTGGVEKLFF | TGCAGTGCTGTATGGACAGGGGGCGTTGAAAAACTGTTTTTT
TRBD1 | TRBJ2-1 | - | TRBV27 | CASSSLLRDRGLNEQFF | TGTGCCAGCAGTTCCCTGCTGCGGGACAGGGGACTCAATGAGCAGTTCTTC
TRBD1 | TRBJ2-5 | few | TRBV5-5 | CASSPGQGFETQYF | TGTGCCAGCAGCCCAGGACAGGGATTCGAGACCCAGTACTTC
TRBD1 | TRBJ1-2 | few | TRBV7-2 | CASSLQGQGVNYGYTF | TGTGCCAGCAGCTTACAGGGACAGGGCGTAAACTATGGCTACACCTTC
TRBD2 | TRBJ2-1 | - | TRBV20-1 | CSARVLAGHYNEQFF | TGCAGTGCTAGAGTTCTAGCGGGGCACTACAATGAGCAGTTCTTC
- | TRBJ1-1 | - | TRBV7-2 | CASSLSKNTEAFF | TGTGCCAGCAGCTTAAGTAAGAACACTGAAGCTTTCTTT
- | TRBJ2-7 | - | TRBV20-1 | CSVLGRMDEQYF | TGCAGCGTTCTAGGCCGTATGGACGAGCAGTACTTC
- | TRBJ2-1 | - | TRBV4-1 | CASSQGFQALYENEQFF | TGCGCCAGCAGCCAAGGGTTCCAGGCCTTATATGAGAATGAGCAGTTCTTC
TRBD1 | TRBJ2-7 | - | TRBV10-3 | CASATGTGIYEQYF | TGTGCCTCCGCAACCGGGACAGGCATCTACGAGCAGTACTTC
- | TRBJ1-5 | few | TRBV3-1 | CASSQVGKNQPQHF | TGTGCCAGCAGCCAAGTGGGAAAAAATCAGCCCCAGCATTTT
TRBD2 | TRBJ2-5 | many | TRBV10-3 | CAISDLAGGQETQYF | TGTGCCATCAGTGACCTGGCGGGGGGGCAAGAGACCCAGTACTTC
- | TRBJ2-1 | few | TRBV4-3 | CASSEGVYSYNEQFF | TGCGCCAGCAGCGAGGGGGTATACTCCTACAATGAGCAGTTCTTC
- | TRBJ1-1 | - | TRBV29-1 | CSVTHGANTEAFF | TGCAGCGTGACCCACGGAGCGAACACTGAAGCTTTCTTT
TRBD2 | TRBJ2-7 | - | TRBV5-4 | CASSFGRGSEQYF | TGTGCCAGCAGCTTCGGGAGGGGGAGCGAGCAGTACTTC
TRBD2 | TRBJ2-3 | - | TRBV10-3 | CAISLAERDTQYF | TGTGCCATCAGCCTAGCGGAGCGGGATACGCAGTATTTT
- | TRBJ1-4 | few | TRBV29-1 | CSVAGFSTNEKLFF | TGCAGCGTTGCTGGGTTTTCAACTAATGAAAAACTGTTTTTT
- | TRBJ1-5 | few | TRBV12-3/TRBV12-4 | CASSASYSNQPQHF | TGTGCCAGCAGTGCCTCGTATAGCAATCAGCCCCAGCATTTT
- | TRBJ2-7 | - | TRBV6-2/TRBV6-3 | CASSYGGSEQYF | TGTGCCAGCAGTTATGGGGGGAGCGAGCAGTACTTC
- | TRBJ1-5 | few | TRBV6-2/TRBV6-3 | CASKGDLYNQPQHF | TGTGCCAGCAAAGGGGATCTTTACAATCAGCCCCAGCATTTT
- | TRBJ2-7 | few | TRBV11-2 | CASSLSPTYEQYF | TGTGCCAGCAGCTTATCTCCGACCTACGAGCAGTACTTC
- | TRBJ2-3 | - | TRBV20-1 | CSALEGGHGTDTQYF | TGCAGTGCCCTCGAGGGGGGCCATGGCACAGATACGCAGTATTTT
TRBD2 | TRBJ2-1 | few | TRBV5-1 | CASSPGGAYYNEQFF | TGCGCCAGCAGCCCCGGGGGGGCATATTACAATGAGCAGTTCTTC
- | TRBJ2-3 | few | TRBV28 | CASSSLVDTQYF | TGTGCCAGCAGTTCCCTCGTAGATACGCAGTATTTT
- | TRBJ2-5 | - | TRBV25-1 | CASSELPGETQYF | TGTGCCAGCAGTGAATTGCCGGGGGAGACCCAGTACTTC
- | TRBJ2-3 | few | TRBV15 | CATSNPSGAQYF | TGTGCCACCAGCAACCCATCGGGTGCGCAGTATTTT
TRBD2 | TRBJ2-3 | - | TRBV20-1 | CSAGGVHTDTQYF | TGCAGTGCTGGGGGGGTACACACAGATACGCAGTATTTT
TRBD2 | TRBJ2-7 | few | TRBV20-1 | CSAGRTRTMDEQYF | TGCAGTGCGGGTAGGACTAGGACGATGGACGAGCAGTACTTC
TRBD2 | TRBJ2-7 | - | TRBV20-1 | CSAAPHASGRGEQYF | TGCAGTGCTGCTCCCCACGCTAGCGGGAGGGGCGAGCAGTACTTC
TRBD2 | TRBJ2-1 | - | TRBV4-2 | CASSQETASGYYNEQFF | TGTGCCAGCAGCCAAGAAACGGCTAGCGGTTACTACAATGAGCAGTTCTTC
- | TRBJ2-4 | few | TRBV6-6 | CASSYGIQYF | TGTGCCAGCAGTTACGGCATTCAGTACTTC
- | TRBJ2-2 | - | TRBV5-1 | CASSFGESNTGELFF | TGCGCCAGCAGCTTTGGGGAATCGAACACCGGGGAGCTGTTTTTT
- | TRBJ2-1 | - | TRBV7-3 | CASSLVTGLGGEQFF | TGTGCCAGCAGCTTGGTAACTGGTTTGGGTGGTGAGCAGTTCTTC
TRBD1 | TRBJ2-1 | few | TRBV15 | CATSPGGLYNEQFF | TGTGCCACCAGCCCAGGGGGCCTATACAATGAGCAGTTCTTC
- | TRBJ1-2 | - | TRBV7-2 | CASSLALSTLGYTF | TGTGCCAGCAGCTTAGCCCTGAGTACTCTCGGCTACACCTTC
- | TRBJ2-5 | few | TRBV21-1 | CASSSVPRCGQETQYF | TGTGCCAGCAGCAGTGTTCCCAGATGTGGACAAGAGACCCAGTACTTC
TRBD2 | TRBJ2-1 | - | TRBV24-1 | CATRGGSGAYNEQFF | TGTGCCACCAGGGGGGGGAGCGGAGCCTACAATGAGCAGTTCTTC
- | TRBJ1-4 | - | TRBV7-2 | CASSSRGLTTNEKLFF | TGTGCCAGCAGCTCTCGTGGCCTAACAACTAATGAAAAACTGTTTTTT